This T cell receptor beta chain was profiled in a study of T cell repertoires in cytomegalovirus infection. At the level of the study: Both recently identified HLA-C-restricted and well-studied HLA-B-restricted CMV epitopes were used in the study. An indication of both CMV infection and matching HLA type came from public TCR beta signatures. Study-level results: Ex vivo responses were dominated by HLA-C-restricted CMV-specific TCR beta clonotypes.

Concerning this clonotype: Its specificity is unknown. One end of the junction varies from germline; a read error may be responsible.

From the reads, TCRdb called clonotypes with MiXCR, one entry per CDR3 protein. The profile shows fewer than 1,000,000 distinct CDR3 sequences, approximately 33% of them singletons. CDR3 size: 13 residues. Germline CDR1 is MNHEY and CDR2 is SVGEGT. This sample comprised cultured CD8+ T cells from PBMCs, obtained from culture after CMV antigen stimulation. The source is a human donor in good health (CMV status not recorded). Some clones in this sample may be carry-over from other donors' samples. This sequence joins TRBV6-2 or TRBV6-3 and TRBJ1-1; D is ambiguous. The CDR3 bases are TGTGCCAGCAATTACACGGGCACCACTGAAGCTTTCTTT. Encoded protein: CASNYTGTTEAFF.